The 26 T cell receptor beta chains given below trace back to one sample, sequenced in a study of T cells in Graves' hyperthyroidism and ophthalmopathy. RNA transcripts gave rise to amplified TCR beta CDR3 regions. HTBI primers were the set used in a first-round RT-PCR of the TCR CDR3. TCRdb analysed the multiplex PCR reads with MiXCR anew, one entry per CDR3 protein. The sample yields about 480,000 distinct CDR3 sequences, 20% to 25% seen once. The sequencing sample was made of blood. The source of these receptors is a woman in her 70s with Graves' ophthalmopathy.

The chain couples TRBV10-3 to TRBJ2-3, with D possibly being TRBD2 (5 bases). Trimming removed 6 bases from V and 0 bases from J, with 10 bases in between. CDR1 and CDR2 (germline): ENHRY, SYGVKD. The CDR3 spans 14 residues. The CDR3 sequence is CAIRREGSTDTQYF. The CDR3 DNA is TGTGCCATCAGGAGAGAGGGCAGCACAGATACGCAGTATTTT.

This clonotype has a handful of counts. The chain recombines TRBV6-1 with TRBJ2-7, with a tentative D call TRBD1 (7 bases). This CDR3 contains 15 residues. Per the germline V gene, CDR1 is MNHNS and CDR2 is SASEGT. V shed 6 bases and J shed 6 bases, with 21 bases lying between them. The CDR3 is CASRPPTGRLSEQYF. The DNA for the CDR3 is TGTGCCAGCAGACCCCCGACAGGGAGGCTGTCCGAGCAGTACTTC.

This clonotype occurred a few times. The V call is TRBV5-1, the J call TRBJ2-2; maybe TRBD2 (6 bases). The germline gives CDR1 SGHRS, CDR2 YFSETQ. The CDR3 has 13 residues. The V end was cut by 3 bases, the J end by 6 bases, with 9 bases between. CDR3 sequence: CASSWSSAGELFF. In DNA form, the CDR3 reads TGCGCCAGCAGCTGGTCTAGCGCCGGGGAGCTGTTTTTT.

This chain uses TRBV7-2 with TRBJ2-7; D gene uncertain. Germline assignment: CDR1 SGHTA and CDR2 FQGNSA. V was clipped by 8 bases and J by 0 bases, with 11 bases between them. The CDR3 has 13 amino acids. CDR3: CASGPKYSYEQYF. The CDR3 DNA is TGTGCCAGCGGCCCGAAGTACTCCTACGAGCAGTACTTC.

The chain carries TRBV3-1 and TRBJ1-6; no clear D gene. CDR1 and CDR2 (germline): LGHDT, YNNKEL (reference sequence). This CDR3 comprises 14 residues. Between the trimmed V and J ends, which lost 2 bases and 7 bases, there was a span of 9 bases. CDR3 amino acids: CASSQPGRNSPLHF. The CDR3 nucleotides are TGTGCCAGCAGCCAACCGGGGAGGAATTCACCCCTCCACTTT.

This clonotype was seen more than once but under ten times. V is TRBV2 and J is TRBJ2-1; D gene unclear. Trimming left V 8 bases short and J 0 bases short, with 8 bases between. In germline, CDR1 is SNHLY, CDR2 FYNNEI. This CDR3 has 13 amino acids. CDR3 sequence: CASRLSSYNEQFF. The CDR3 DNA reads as TGTGCCAGCCGGTTGAGCTCCTACAATGAGCAGTTCTTC.

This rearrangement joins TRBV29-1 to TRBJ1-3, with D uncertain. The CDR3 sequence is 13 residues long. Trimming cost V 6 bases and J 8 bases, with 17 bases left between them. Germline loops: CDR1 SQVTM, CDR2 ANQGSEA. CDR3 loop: CSVQLLVGDTIYF. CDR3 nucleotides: TGCAGCGTACAACTACTGGTGGGAGACACCATATATTTT. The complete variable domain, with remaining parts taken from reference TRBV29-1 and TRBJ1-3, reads SAVISQKPSRDICQRGTSLTIQCQVDSQVTMMFWYRQQPGQSLTLIATANQGSEATYESGFVIDKFPISRPNLTFSTLTVSNMSPEDSSIYLCSVQLLVGDTIYFGEGSWLTVV.

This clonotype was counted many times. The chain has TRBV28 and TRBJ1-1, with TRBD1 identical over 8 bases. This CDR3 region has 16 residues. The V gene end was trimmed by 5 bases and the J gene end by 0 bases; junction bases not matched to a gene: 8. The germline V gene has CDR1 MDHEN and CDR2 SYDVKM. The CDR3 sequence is CASSGSGQGLNTEAFF. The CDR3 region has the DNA TGTGCCAGCAGTGGGAGCGGACAGGGCCTGAACACTGAAGCTTTCTTT. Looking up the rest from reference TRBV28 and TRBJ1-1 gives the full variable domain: DVKVTQSSRYLVKRTGEKVFLECVQDMDHENMFWYRQDPGLGLRLIYFSYDVKMKEKGDIPEGYSVSREKKERFSLILESASTNQTSMYLCASSGSGQGLNTEAFFGQGTRLTVV.

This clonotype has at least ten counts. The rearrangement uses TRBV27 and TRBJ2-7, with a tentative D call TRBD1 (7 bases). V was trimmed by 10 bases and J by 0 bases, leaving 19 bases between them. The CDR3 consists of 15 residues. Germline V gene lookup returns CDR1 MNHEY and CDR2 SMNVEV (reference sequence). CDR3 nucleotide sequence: TGTGCCACTCGGGGGCCCCAGGGGGGCTCCTACGAGCAGTACTTC. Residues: CATRGPQGGSYEQYF.

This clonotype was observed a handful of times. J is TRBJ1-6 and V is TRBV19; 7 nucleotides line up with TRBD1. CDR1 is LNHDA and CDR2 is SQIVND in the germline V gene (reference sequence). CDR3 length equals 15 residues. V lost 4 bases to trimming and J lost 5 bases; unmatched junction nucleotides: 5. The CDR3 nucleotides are TGTGCCAGTAGTACGACAGGGTTGAATAATTCACCCCTCCACTTT. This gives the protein CASSTTGLNNSPLHF. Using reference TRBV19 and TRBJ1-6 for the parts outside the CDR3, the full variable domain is DGGITQSPKYLFRKEGQNVTLSCEQNLNHDAMYWYRQDPGQGLRLIYYSQIVNDFQKGDIAEGYSVSREKKESFPLTVTSAQKNPTAFYLCASSTTGLNNSPLHFGNGTRLTVT.

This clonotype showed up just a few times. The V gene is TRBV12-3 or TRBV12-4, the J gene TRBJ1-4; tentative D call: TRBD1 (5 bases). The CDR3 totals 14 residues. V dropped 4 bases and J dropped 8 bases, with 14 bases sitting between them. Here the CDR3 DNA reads TGTGCCAGCAGTTCTCAGGGAGTTGTCGAAAAACTGTTTTTT. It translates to CASSSQGVVEKLFF.

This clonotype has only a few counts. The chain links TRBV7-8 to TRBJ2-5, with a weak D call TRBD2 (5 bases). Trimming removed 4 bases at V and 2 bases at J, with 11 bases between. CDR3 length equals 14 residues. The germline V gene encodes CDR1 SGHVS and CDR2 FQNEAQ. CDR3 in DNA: TGTGCCAGCAGCTCAAGTCGGGGACAAGAGACCCAGTACTTC. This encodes CASSSSRGQETQYF.

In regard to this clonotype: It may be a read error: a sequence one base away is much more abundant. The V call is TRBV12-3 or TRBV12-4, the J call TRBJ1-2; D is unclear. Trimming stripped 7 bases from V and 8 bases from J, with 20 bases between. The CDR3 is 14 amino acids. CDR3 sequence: CASTTSYGPDGYTF. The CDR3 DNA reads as TGTGCCAGCACCACATCCTACGGTCCAGACGGCTACACCTTC.

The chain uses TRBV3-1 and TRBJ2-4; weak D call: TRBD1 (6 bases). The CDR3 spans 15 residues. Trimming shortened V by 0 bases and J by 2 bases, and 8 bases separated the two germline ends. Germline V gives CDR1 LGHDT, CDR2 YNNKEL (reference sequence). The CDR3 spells CASSQDQGPKNIQYF. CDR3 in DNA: TGTGCCAGCAGCCAAGATCAGGGGCCCAAAAACATTCAGTACTTC.

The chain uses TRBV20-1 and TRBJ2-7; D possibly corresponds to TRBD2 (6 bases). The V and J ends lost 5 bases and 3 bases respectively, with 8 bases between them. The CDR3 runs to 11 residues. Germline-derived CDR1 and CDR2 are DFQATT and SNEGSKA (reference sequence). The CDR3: CSAGTYYEQYF. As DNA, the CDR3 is TGCAGTGCTGGGACTTACTACGAGCAGTACTTC.

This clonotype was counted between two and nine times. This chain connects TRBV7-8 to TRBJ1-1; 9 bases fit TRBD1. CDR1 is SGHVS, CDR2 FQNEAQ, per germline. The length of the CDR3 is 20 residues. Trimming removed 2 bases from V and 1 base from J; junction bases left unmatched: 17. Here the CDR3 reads CASSLFLSGTGSGENTEAFF. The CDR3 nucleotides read TGTGCCAGCAGCTTATTTCTCTCCGGGACAGGGTCCGGAGAGAACACTGAAGCTTTCTTT.

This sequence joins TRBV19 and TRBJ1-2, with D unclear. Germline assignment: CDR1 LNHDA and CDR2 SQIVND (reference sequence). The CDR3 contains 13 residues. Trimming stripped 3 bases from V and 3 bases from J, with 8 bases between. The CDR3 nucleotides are TGTGCCAGTAGTATCAGGAGTCACTATGGCTACACCTTC. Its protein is CASSIRSHYGYTF.

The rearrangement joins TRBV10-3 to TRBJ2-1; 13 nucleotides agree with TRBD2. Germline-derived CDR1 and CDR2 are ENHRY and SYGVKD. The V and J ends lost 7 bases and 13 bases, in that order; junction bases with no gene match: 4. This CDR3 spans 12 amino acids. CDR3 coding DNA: TGTGCCATCAAACTAGCGGGAGGGCCTCAGTTCTTC. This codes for CAIKLAGGPQFF.

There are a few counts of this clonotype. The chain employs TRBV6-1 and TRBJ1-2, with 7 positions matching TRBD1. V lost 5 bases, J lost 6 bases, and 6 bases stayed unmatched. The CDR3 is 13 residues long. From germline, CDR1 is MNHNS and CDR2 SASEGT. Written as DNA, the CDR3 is TGTGCCAGCAGTATGACAGGGACGGATGGCTACACCTTC. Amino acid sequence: CASSMTGTDGYTF.

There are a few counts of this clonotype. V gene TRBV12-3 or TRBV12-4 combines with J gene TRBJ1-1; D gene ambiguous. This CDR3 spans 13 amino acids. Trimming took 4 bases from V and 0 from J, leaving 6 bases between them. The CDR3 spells CASSSNLNTEAFF. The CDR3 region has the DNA TGTGCCAGCAGTTCCAACTTGAACACTGAAGCTTTCTTT.

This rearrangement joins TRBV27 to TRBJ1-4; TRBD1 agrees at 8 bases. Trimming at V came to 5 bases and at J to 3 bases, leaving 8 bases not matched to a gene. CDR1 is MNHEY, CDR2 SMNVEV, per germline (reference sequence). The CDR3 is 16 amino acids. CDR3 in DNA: TGTGCCAGCAGTCTTAGACAGGGGAGGGCTAATGAAAAACTGTTTTTT. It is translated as CASSLRQGRANEKLFF.

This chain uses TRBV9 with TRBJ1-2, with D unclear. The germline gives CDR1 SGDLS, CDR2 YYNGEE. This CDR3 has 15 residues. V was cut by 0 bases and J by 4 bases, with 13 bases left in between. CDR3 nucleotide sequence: TGTGCCAGCAGCGTAGCTGGCAGGCCTAGCTATGGCTACACCTTC. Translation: CASSVAGRPSYGYTF.

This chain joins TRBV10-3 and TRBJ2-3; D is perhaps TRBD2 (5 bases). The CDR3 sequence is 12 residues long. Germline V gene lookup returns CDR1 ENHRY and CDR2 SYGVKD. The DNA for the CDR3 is TGTGCGACGGAGGACTTAACAGATACGCAGTATTTT. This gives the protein CATEDLTDTQYF.

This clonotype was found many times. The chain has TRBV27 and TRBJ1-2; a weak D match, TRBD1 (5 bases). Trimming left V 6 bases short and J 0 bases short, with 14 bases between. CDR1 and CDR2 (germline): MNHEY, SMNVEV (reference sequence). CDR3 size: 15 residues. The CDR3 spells CASRFSSGPNYGYTF. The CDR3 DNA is TGTGCCAGCAGATTTTCCTCGGGGCCTAACTATGGCTACACCTTC.

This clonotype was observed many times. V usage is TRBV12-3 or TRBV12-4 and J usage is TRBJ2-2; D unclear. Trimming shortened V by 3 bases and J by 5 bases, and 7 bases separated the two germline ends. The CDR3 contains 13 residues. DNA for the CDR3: TGTGCCAGCAGTTTGATAGGGACCGGGGAGCTGTTTTTT. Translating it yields CASSLIGTGELFF.

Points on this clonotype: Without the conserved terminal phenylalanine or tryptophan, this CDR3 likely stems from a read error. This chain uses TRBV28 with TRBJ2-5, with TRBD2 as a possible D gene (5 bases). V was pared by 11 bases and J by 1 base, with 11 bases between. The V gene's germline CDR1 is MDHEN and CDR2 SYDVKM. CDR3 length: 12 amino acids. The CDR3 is CAVRRGQETQYV. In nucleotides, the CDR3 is TGTGCCGTCCGACGGGGCCAAGAGACCCAGTACGTC.